In its sample, the clone carrying this T cell receptor (beta chain) was seen a few times. The antigen remains unidentified. This specimen comes from a study of PD-L1 blockade in urothelial cancer. At the level of the study: The median T cell count in blood samples was 140,000 to 150,000.

TCRdb keeps only in-frame clones here, not all; method: immunoSEQ multiplex PCR. The sample carries 100,000 to 150,000 clones, roughly 83% recorded once. Time point in this sample: peripheral blood 6 weeks after treatment start. Trimming removed 1 base from V and 5 bases from J, with 17 bases in between. This CDR3 comprises 16 residues. Germline lookup yields CDR1 MNHNS and CDR2 SASEGT. Study-wide results and limits: A pretreatment blood TCR clonality that fell below the median predicted better progression-free and overall survival.

The specimen comprised PBMCs, sampled around atezolizumab (anti-PD-L1) treatment. The rearrangement links TRBV6-1 to TRBJ1-2; the D gene is possibly TRBD1 (6 bases). The source of this sequence is a man aged 50-60 years with urothelial cancer. This CDR3 is CASSEEGEWGPYGYTF. The CDR3 DNA follows: TGTGCCAGCAGTGAAGAGGGGGAATGGGGGCCGTATGGCTACACCTTC.